The 31 T cell receptor beta chains presented below share a single source sample, sequenced in a study of T cells in Graves' hyperthyroidism and ophthalmopathy. Using RNA transcripts as the source, TCR beta CDR3 regions were amplified. The HTBI set primed first-round TCR CDR3 RT-PCR. MiXCR, applied by TCRdb to the multiplex PCR reads, yields one record per CDR3 protein. The repertoire holds about 560,000 distinct CDR3 sequences, with 16% as singletons. The specimen was blood. These receptors came from a woman between 18 and 29 years old with Graves' hyperthyroidism.

Many counts were recorded for this clonotype. The chain recombines TRBV2 with TRBJ2-7; tentative D call: TRBD1 (6 bases). The germline V gene has CDR1 SNHLY and CDR2 FYNNEI. This CDR3 has 13 amino acids. V was shortened by 10 bases and J by 4 bases, with 17 bases between the two germline ends. Here the CDR3 reads CATEVGRGYEQYF. The CDR3 bases are TGTGCCACCGAGGTTGGCAGGGGTTACGAGCAGTACTTC.

This chain uses TRBV28 with TRBJ2-7, with D perhaps given as TRBD1 or TRBD2 (5 bases each). V lost 4 bases to trimming and J lost 7 bases, with 8 bases between them. The CDR3 loop spans 11 amino acids. Per germline, CDR1 MDHEN and CDR2 SYDVKM. The CDR3 loop reads CASSWGNEQYF. Written as DNA, the CDR3 is TGTGCCAGCAGTTGGGGGAATGAGCAGTACTTC.

V is TRBV12-3 or TRBV12-4 and J is TRBJ2-5; D might be TRBD2 (7 bases). The CDR3 is 14 residues long. The V end lost 7 bases, the J end lost 5 bases, and 17 bases lay between the germline ends. In nucleotides, the CDR3 is TGTGCCAGCACCCTCGGGGGGCGGGGGGAGACCCAGTACTTC. Encoded protein: CASTLGGRGETQYF.

This clonotype showed up just a few times. The chain employs TRBV5-1 and TRBJ2-1; TRBD1 matches at 12 bases. This CDR3 spans 16 amino acids. After removal of 0 bases from V and 7 bases from J, the junction contained 5 bases not matched to a gene. Germline CDR1 SGHRS, CDR2 YFSETQ. The CDR3 sequence: CASSLDGTGGINEQFF. The CDR3 coding sequence is TGCGCCAGCAGCTTGGACGGGACAGGGGGCATAAATGAGCAGTTCTTC.

Details on this clonotype: Germline is not matched at one junction end, which may reflect a read error. The V gene is TRBV20-1, the J gene TRBJ2-3, with D possibly being TRBD2 (6 bases). This CDR3 is built from 14 residues. Germline lookup yields CDR1 DFQATT and CDR2 SNEGSKA (reference sequence). The CDR3 sequence: CSTSSPGTTDTQYF. The CDR3 DNA follows: TGCAGTACTAGCTCCCCAGGAACCACAGATACGCAGTATTTT.

The sample holds a few counts of this clonotype. This chain uses TRBV7-9 with TRBJ2-1; possible D gene TRBD2, 6 bases. There are 15 residues in the CDR3. Germline lookup yields CDR1 SEHNR and CDR2 FQNEAQ (reference sequence). V dropped 5 bases and J dropped 1 base, with 12 bases sitting between them. The CDR3 region has the DNA TGTGCCAGCAGCGCTCCCGGGAGATCCTACAATGAGCAGTTCTTC. This codes for CASSAPGRSYNEQFF.

The CDR3 DNA sequence: TGTGCCAGCGGGGTCGGGACAAGGCTTTACGAGCAGTACTTC. Its translation: CASGVGTRLYEQYF. V and J are TRBV12-3 or TRBV12-4 and TRBJ2-7, with D perhaps matching TRBD1 (6 bases). The germline V and J ends were trimmed by 8 bases and 4 bases, with 18 bases remaining between them. The CDR3 is made up of 14 amino acids.

The gene calls are TRBV9 and TRBJ2-2, with unresolved D. Germline CDR1 SGDLS, CDR2 YYNGEE. The CDR3 is 15 amino acids. The V gene lost 0 bases and the J gene lost 5 bases, with 11 bases spanning the gap. The CDR3 DNA reads TGTGCCAGCAGCGTAGACGATGATGCAACCGGGGAGCTGTTTTTT. Translating it yields CASSVDDDATGELFF.

The chain has TRBV4-3 and TRBJ2-1; D tentatively reads TRBD1 or TRBD2 (5 bases each). Germline V lookup: CDR1 LGHNA, CDR2 YSLEER. The CDR3 has 19 residues. The V end was cut by 1 base, the J end by 5 bases, with 24 bases between. This chain's CDR3 is CASSQGVGGHAGLNNEQFF. The CDR3 DNA sequence: TGCGCCAGCAGCCAAGGGGTAGGAGGACACGCCGGCTTGAACAATGAGCAGTTCTTC.

There are a few counts of this clonotype. The chain combines TRBV14 with TRBJ2-2; 11 bases align to TRBD1. The J segment lost 2 bases and the V segment lost 0 bases, leaving 2 bases of the junction unmatched. Germline V gives CDR1 SGHDN, CDR2 FVKESK. This CDR3 has 17 residues. This CDR3 is CASSQDGTGGNTGELFF. The CDR3 bases are TGTGCCAGCAGCCAAGATGGGACAGGGGGAAACACCGGGGAGCTGTTTTTT.

This chain links TRBV3-1 with TRBJ2-1; TRBD2 aligns across 8 bases. The V and J ends lost 3 bases and 7 bases, in that order; junction bases with no gene match: 11. The CDR3 is made up of 16 amino acids. Germline-derived CDR1 and CDR2 are LGHDT and YNNKEL (reference sequence). DNA for the CDR3: TGTGCCAGCAGCCAGGCAAGCGGGAGATTTTTGAATGAGCAGTTCTTC. It yields the protein CASSQASGRFLNEQFF.

This chain uses TRBV19 with TRBJ2-5, with 8 nucleotides matching TRBD1. V shed 2 bases, J shed 3 bases, and the junction held 2 bases outside the gene matches. The CDR3 runs 14 residues. CDR1 and CDR2 from the germline V gene are LNHDA and SQIVND (reference sequence). CDR3 sequence reads: CASSISTGEETQYF. In DNA form, the CDR3 reads TGTGCCAGTAGTATATCGACAGGGGAAGAGACCCAGTACTTC. Filled out from reference TRBV19 and TRBJ2-5, the complete variable domain reads DGGITQSPKYLFRKEGQNVTLSCEQNLNHDAMYWYRQDPGQGLRLIYYSQIVNDFQKGDIAEGYSVSREKKESFPLTVTSAQKNPTAFYLCASSISTGEETQYFGPGTRLLVL.

V usage is TRBV9 and J usage is TRBJ2-3; D may correspond to TRBD1 or TRBD2 (6 bases each). V was clipped by 5 bases and J by 4 bases, with 8 bases between them. CDR1 and CDR2 (germline): SGDLS, YYNGEE. This CDR3 is 12 amino acids long. CDR3 loop: CASSGGPDTQYF. The CDR3 DNA reads as TGTGCCAGCAGTGGGGGGCCAGATACGCAGTATTTT. The variable domain in full, completed from reference TRBV9 and TRBJ2-3, reads DSGVTQTPKHLITATGQRVTLRCSPRSGDLSVYWYQQSLDQGLQFLIQYYNGEERAKGNILERFSAQQFPDLHSELNLSSLELGDSALYFCASSGGPDTQYFGPGTRLTVL.

This clonotype was detected ten times or more. This chain connects TRBV27 to TRBJ2-7; 7 bases are a match to TRBD1. V shed 2 bases, J shed 5 bases, and the junction held 9 bases outside the gene matches. Germline CDR1 MNHEY, CDR2 SMNVEV (reference sequence). The CDR3 covers 15 residues. Written as DNA, the CDR3 is TGTGCCAGCAGTTTACTGGTGACAGGGCCCAACGAGCAGTACTTC. It is translated as CASSLLVTGPNEQYF.

In this sample, this clonotype turned up many times. The rearrangement joins TRBV20-1 to TRBJ1-5; D ambiguous. Trimming took off 5 bases at V and 0 bases at J, with 8 bases between the two ends. The CDR3 loop spans 13 amino acids. The germline CDR1 and CDR2 sequences are DFQATT and SNEGSKA (reference sequence). This chain's CDR3 is CSAQQFSNQPQHF. The CDR3, as DNA: TGCAGTGCTCAGCAGTTTAGCAATCAGCCCCAGCATTTT.

On this clonotype: Sequence at one end of the junction differs from germline and may be a read error. This rearrangement joins TRBV4-1 to TRBJ1-3; D gene uncertain. This CDR3 region has 15 residues. Germline CDR1 reads MGHRA; CDR2 reads YSYEKL. The CDR3 loop is CASSQAAGPGNSIYF. CDR3 nucleotide sequence: TGCGCCAGCAGCCAAGCCGCGGGCCCTGGAAACAGCATATATTTT.

The table lists this clonotype with many counts. The chain joins TRBV12-3 or TRBV12-4 to TRBJ2-4; 7 positions match TRBD1. The CDR3 consists of 14 residues. V dropped 7 bases and J dropped 1; count of bases not matched to a gene: 4. DNA of the CDR3: TGTGCCAGCAACGACAGGGCGGCCAAAAACATTCAGTACTTC. It is translated as CASNDRAAKNIQYF.

The sample holds many counts of this clonotype. The CDR3 is CASSPPSGRGAYEQYF. CDR3 nucleotides: TGTGCCAGCAGCCCCCCAAGTGGCAGGGGAGCCTACGAGCAGTACTTC. This chain connects TRBV11-2 to TRBJ2-7; tentatively, D is TRBD1 (6 bases). This CDR3 contains 16 residues. Deletions cut 5 bases from V and 2 bases from J, with 19 bases between. Germline assignment: CDR1 SGHAT and CDR2 FQNNGV.

The V gene is TRBV4-1, the J gene TRBJ2-2, with D uncertain. CDR1 is MGHRA and CDR2 is YSYEKL in the germline V gene. This CDR3 region has 12 residues. V shed 3 bases and J shed 7 bases, with 6 bases lying between them. The DNA of the CDR3 is TGCGCCAGCAGCCAGAATAACGGGGAGCTGTTTTTT. Translating it yields CASSQNNGELFF.

This chain joins TRBV5-1 and TRBJ2-1, with 7 nucleotides matching TRBD2. The CDR3 sequence is 15 residues long. The ends lost 0 bases at V and 10 bases at J; junction bases unmatched: 10. Germline values: CDR1 SGHRS, CDR2 YFSETQ. CDR3 loop: CASSLANSGTYEQFF. The CDR3 bases are TGCGCCAGCAGCTTGGCCAACAGCGGGACCTACGAGCAGTTCTTC.

This clonotype turned up a few times. V usage is TRBV7-2 and J usage is TRBJ1-2, with TRBD1 as a possible D gene (5 bases). The CDR3 runs 19 residues. CDR1 and CDR2 from the germline V gene are SGHTA and FQGNSA. The V and J ends lost 8 bases and 5 bases respectively, with 33 bases between them. The CDR3 nucleotides are TGTGCCAGCGGCTCCGGCGCAGGCTCAGGGAGGCAGTGGGGATATGGCTACACCTTC. Its protein is CASGSGAGSGRQWGYGYTF.

The chain employs TRBV7-8 and TRBJ2-6, with no clear D. CDR3 size: 14 residues. The germline gives CDR1 SGHVS, CDR2 FQNEAQ. V was shortened by 6 bases and J by 2 bases, with 8 bases between the two germline ends. DNA for the CDR3: TGTGCCAGCAGGATTTCGGCTGGGGCCAACGTCCTGACTTTC. It specifies CASRISAGANVLTF. Complete variable domain (other parts from reference TRBV7-8 and TRBJ2-6): GAGVSQSPRYKVAKRGQDVALRCDPISGHVSLFWYQQALGQGPEFLTYFQNEAQLDKSGLPSDRFFAERPEGSVSTLKIQRTQQEDSAVYLCASRISAGANVLTFGAGSRLTVL.

The chain is built from TRBV10-2 and TRBJ1-4; the D is unclear. From germline, CDR1 is WSHSY and CDR2 SAAADI. V was cut by 8 bases and J by 7 bases, with 5 bases left in between. The CDR3 runs 10 residues. The DNA for the CDR3 is TGCGCCAGCTGGGGTGAAAAACTGTTTTTT. Translated, it gives CASWGEKLFF.

This clonotype was observed a few times. The V call is TRBV4-1, the J call TRBJ2-7; 10 positions match TRBD2. Germline CDR1 reads MGHRA; CDR2 reads YSYEKL. V was pared by 4 bases and J by 2 bases, with 5 bases of the junction left unmatched. The CDR3 spans 15 residues. This CDR3 reads CASSPQGLATYEQYF. The CDR3 DNA follows: TGCGCCAGCAGCCCGCAGGGACTAGCGACCTACGAGCAGTACTTC.

The chain couples TRBV12-3 or TRBV12-4 to TRBJ1-6, with no clear D. This CDR3 contains 13 residues. The V gene lost 2 bases and the J gene lost 7 bases, with 6 bases spanning the gap. DNA for the CDR3: TGTGCCAGCAGTTTAAAGGAGAATTCACCCCTCCACTTT. Encoded protein: CASSLKENSPLHF.

Comments on this clonotype: A clone one base away is much larger, so this may be a read error. Lacking the conserved final phenylalanine or tryptophan, this CDR3 likely reflects a read error. The V and J genes are TRBV27 and TRBJ2-3; 9 bases map to TRBD2. The CDR3 sequence is 14 residues long. Germline V gives CDR1 MNHEY, CDR2 SMNVEV (reference sequence). The V and J ends lost 10 bases and 1 base, in that order; junction bases with no gene match: 6. As DNA, the CDR3 is TGTGCCATCGCAGGCGGGAGGGGCACAGATACGCAGTATCTT. Translated, it gives CAIAGGRGTDTQYL.

This clonotype has a count of ten or more. V usage is TRBV28 and J usage is TRBJ2-1; a possible D gene is TRBD2 (5 bases). This CDR3 comprises 15 residues. V lost 7 bases to trimming and J lost 0 bases, with 13 bases between them. Germline lookup yields CDR1 MDHEN and CDR2 SYDVKM. The DNA of the CDR3 is TGTGCCAGCACGGATCGCCGGGGCTCCTACAATGAGCAGTTCTTC. Amino acids: CASTDRRGSYNEQFF.

To note about this clonotype: One end of the junction is discordant with germline, which a read error may explain. The J gene is TRBJ2-7, the V gene TRBV11-2; TRBD2 matches 13 bases. This CDR3 has 16 residues. From germline, CDR1 is SGHAT and CDR2 FQNNGV. Here the CDR3 DNA reads TGTGCCAGCAGCTTAGATCGGACTAGCGGGGGTTACGAGCAGTGCTTC. It translates to CASSLDRTSGGYEQCF. The full variable domain, completed using reference TRBV11-2 and TRBJ2-7, is EAGVAQSPRYKIIEKRQSVAFWCNPISGHATLYWYQQILGQGPKLLIQFQNNGVVDDSQLPKDRFSAERLKGVDSTLKIQPAKLEDSAVYLCASSLDRTSGGYEQCFGPGTRLTVT.

Many counts were recorded for this clonotype. This chain links TRBV28 with TRBJ2-3; tentatively, D is TRBD1 (6 bases). CDR3 size: 12 residues. Germline V lookup: CDR1 MDHEN, CDR2 SYDVKM. Trimming shortened V by 6 bases and J by 6 bases, and 10 bases separated the two germline ends. The CDR3 region has the DNA TGTGCCAGCAGGGGGGCTTCCGATACGCAGTATTTT. The encoded protein is CASRGASDTQYF.

This clonotype was counted a few times. CDR3 sequence: CASSYGSEGSEQYF. CDR3 DNA: TGTGCCAGCAGTTACGGGTCCGAGGGCTCCGAGCAGTACTTC. The gene calls are TRBV6-6 and TRBJ2-7, with D possibly TRBD2 on 5 matching bases. From germline, CDR1 is MNHNY and CDR2 SVGAGI (reference sequence). The V and J ends lost 2 bases and 6 bases respectively, with 14 bases between them. This CDR3 is built from 14 residues.

This clonotype appeared a few times. Compared with germline, one end of the junction differs, possibly owing to a read error. The chain combines TRBV2 with TRBJ2-1; 7 bases map to TRBD1. Germline loops: CDR1 SNHLY, CDR2 FYNNEI. The CDR3 is 18 amino acids. The CDR3 here is CASSEFLLRGKDNNEQLF. The CDR3 nucleotides read TGTGCCAGCAGCGAGTTCCTTCTCAGGGGGAAGGACAACAATGAGCAGCTCTTC.